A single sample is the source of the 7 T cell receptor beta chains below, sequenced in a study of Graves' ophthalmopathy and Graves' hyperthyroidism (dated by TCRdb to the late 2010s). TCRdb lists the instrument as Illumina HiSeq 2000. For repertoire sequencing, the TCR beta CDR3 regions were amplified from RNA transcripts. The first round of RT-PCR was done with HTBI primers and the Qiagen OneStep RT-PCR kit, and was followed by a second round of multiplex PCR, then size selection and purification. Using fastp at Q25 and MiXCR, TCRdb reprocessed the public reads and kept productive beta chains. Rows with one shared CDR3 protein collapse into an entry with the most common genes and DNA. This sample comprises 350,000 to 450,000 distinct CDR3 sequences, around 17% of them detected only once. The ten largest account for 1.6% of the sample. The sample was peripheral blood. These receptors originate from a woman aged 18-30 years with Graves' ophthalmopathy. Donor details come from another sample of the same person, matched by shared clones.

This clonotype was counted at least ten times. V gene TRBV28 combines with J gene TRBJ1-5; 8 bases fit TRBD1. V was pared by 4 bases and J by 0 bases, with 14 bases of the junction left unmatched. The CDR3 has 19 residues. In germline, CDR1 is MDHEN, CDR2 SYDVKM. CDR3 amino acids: CASSSPGRGPENSNQPQHF. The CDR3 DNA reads TGTGCCAGCAGTTCTCCCGGCAGGGGGCCTGAGAATAGCAATCAGCCCCAGCATTTT. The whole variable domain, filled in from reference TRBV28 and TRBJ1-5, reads DVKVTQSSRYLVKRTGEKVFLECVQDMDHENMFWYRQDPGLGLRLIYFSYDVKMKEKGDIPEGYSVSREKKERFSLILESASTNQTSMYLCASSSPGRGPENSNQPQHFGDGTRLSIL.

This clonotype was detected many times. CDR3 sequence: CASSHINEQYF. The DNA of the CDR3 is TGTGCCAGCAGTCATATCAACGAGCAGTACTTC. The chain has TRBV28 and TRBJ2-7; D is unresolved. Per the germline V gene, CDR1 is MDHEN and CDR2 is SYDVKM. The CDR3 is 11 amino acids. The V end was cut by 5 bases, the J end by 5 bases, with 7 bases between.

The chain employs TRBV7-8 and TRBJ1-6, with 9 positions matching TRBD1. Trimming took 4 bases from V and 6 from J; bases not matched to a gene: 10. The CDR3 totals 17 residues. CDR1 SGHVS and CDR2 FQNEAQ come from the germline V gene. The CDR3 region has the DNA TGTGCCAGCAGCTCGGGGCCCGGGACAGGGACTAATTCACCCCTCCACTTT. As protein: CASSSGPGTGTNSPLHF.

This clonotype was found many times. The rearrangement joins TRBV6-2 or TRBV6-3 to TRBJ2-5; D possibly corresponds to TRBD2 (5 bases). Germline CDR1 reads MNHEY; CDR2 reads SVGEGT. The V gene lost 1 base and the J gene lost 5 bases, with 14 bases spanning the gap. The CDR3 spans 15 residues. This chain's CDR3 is CASSYWRLGYETQYF. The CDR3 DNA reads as TGTGCCAGCAGTTACTGGAGGCTTGGGTACGAGACCCAGTACTTC.

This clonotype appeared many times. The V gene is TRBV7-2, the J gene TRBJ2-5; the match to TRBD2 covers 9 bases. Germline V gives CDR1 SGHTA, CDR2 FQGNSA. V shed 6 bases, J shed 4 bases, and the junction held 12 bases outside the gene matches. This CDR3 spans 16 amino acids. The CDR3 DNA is TGTGCCAGCAGACTACTAGCGGGTGGAGGGAGAGAGACCCAGTACTTC. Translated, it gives CASRLLAGGGRETQYF.

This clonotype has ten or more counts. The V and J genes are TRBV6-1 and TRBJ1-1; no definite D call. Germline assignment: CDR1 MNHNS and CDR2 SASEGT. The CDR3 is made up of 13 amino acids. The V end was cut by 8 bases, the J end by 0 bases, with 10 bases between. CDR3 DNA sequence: TGTGCCAGCCTCCACAATATGAACACTGAAGCTTTCTTT. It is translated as CASLHNMNTEAFF.

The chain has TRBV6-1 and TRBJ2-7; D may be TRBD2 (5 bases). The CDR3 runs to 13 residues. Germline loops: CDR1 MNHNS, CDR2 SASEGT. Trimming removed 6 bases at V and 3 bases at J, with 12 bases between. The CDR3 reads CASRERVSYEQYF. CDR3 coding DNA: TGTGCCAGCAGGGAGAGGGTGAGCTACGAGCAGTACTTC.